The 23 T cell receptor beta chains below all came from one sample that was sequenced in a study of post-analysis software for immune sequencing data. Study-level findings and limits: Patients carried 5 or 6 TRBV segments more frequently than controls did, and TRBV5-6, TRBV5-1 and TRBV20-1 were among them.

Prepared libraries of TCR beta cDNA carried unique molecular identifiers. TCRdb ran MiXCR on the PCR reads and lists one entry per CDR3 protein. The table has about 460,000 distinct CDR3 sequences, approximately 45% seen once. Antigens for these TCRs are unknown. Source material: blood. The source is a girl between 5 and 17 years old with multiple sclerosis.

The rearrangement uses TRBV7-2 and TRBJ1-1; D is unclear. V lost 5 bases and J 1 base, leaving 8 bases between the germline ends. CDR1 and CDR2 from the germline V gene are SGHTA and FQGNSA. The CDR3 sequence is 13 residues long. CDR3 in amino acids: CASSHTENTEAFF. The CDR3, as DNA: TGTGCCAGCAGCCATACAGAGAACACTGAAGCTTTCTTT.

V gene TRBV28 combines with J gene TRBJ1-5; unclear D gene. CDR3 length: 11 residues. Trimming cost V 2 bases and J 15 bases, with 11 bases left between them. Germline lookup yields CDR1 MDHEN and CDR2 SYDVKM. The CDR3, as DNA: TGTGCCAGCAGTTTAGGGCCCCCTCGGCATTTT. Protein sequence: CASSLGPPRHF.

J is TRBJ2-1 and V is TRBV4-3, with TRBD2 matching over 13 bases. The V gene end was trimmed by 4 bases and the J gene end by 7 bases; junction bases not matched to a gene: 4. CDR1 is LGHNA and CDR2 is YSLEER in the germline V gene. This CDR3 is 15 amino acids long. The DNA of the CDR3 is TGCGCCAGCAGCCCGGGGACTAGCGGGGAAAATGAGCAGTTCTTC. It specifies CASSPGTSGENEQFF.

This clonotype was counted between two and nine times. The V call is TRBV10-1, the J call TRBJ2-3; the D is unclear. The V end was cut by 5 bases, the J end by 6 bases, with 12 bases between. This CDR3 spans 13 amino acids. CDR1 is WNHNN and CDR2 is SYGVQD in the germline V gene (reference sequence). The CDR3 spells CASSQGIVDTQYF. DNA of the CDR3: TGCGCCAGCAGTCAAGGGATCGTCGATACGCAGTATTTT.

The chain has TRBV7-2 and TRBJ2-5; D not certain. This CDR3 contains 16 residues. CDR1 SGHTA and CDR2 FQGNSA come from the germline V gene. V was clipped by 2 bases and J by 11 bases, with 24 bases between them. This CDR3 reads CASSLFGVSPYNEQYF. CDR3 sequence (DNA): TGTGCCAGCAGCTTATTTGGCGTTAGCCCCTACAATGAGCAGTACTTC.

This clonotype appeared a few times. The chain employs TRBV13 and TRBJ2-5; D unclear. The better agreement between TRBJ2-7 and the DNA end casts doubt on the J call. From germline, CDR1 is PRHDT and CDR2 FYEKMQ (reference sequence). The CDR3 consists of 13 residues. As DNA, the CDR3 is TGTGCCAGCAGCTTAGCGGCAGCGCGCGAGCAGTACTTC. As protein: CASSLAAAREQYF.

The gene calls are TRBV29-1 and TRBJ2-1; D call uncertain. Germline lookup yields CDR1 SQVTM and CDR2 ANQGSEA. The CDR3 runs 13 residues. Trimming took off 7 bases at V and 9 bases at J, with 19 bases between the two ends. As DNA, the CDR3 is TGCAGCGCTGGGCCGAGGTTGGTAGGTGAGCAGTTCTTC. Its protein product is CSAGPRLVGEQFF.

As regards this clonotype: An end of the junction does not agree with germline; a read error may underlie this. The chain links TRBV27 to TRBJ2-7; 9 bases agree with TRBD2. Germline V gene sequence: CDR1 MNHEY, CDR2 SMNVEV (reference sequence). CDR3 length: 15 residues. The CDR3 here is CASSPTGSGSYEQYF. Written as DNA, the CDR3 is TGTGCCAGCAGTCCGACTGGTAGCGGGAGCTACGAGCAGTATTTC.

This clonotype turned up a few times. V usage is TRBV5-5 and J usage is TRBJ2-7; 7 bases fit TRBD1. This CDR3 is built from 16 residues. Germline-derived CDR1 and CDR2 are SGHKS and YYEKEE (reference sequence). V shed 4 bases and J 2 bases; nucleotides not matched to a gene: 12. The CDR3 sequence is CASSTNLGTEAYEQYF. Here the CDR3 DNA reads TGTGCCAGCAGCACCAACCTCGGGACAGAAGCCTACGAGCAGTACTTC.

The chain employs TRBV5-1 and TRBJ2-7; D might be TRBD1 (5 bases). The germline V gene encodes CDR1 SGHRS and CDR2 YFSETQ. This CDR3 has 15 residues. V was shortened by 7 bases and J by 0 bases, with 17 bases between the two germline ends. CDR3 sequence (DNA): TGCGCCAGCGGACCCTATGACAGCCTCTCCTACGAGCAGTACTTC. This sequence encodes CASGPYDSLSYEQYF.

The chain recombines TRBV6-5 with TRBJ2-7; 13 nucleotides line up with TRBD2. Germline V gene data show CDR1 as MNHEY and CDR2 as SVGAGI. The CDR3 length is 16 residues. Germline trimming cut 6 bases from V and 4 bases from J; bases unmatched to any gene: 9. The CDR3 sequence is CASRLLAGGVEYEQYF. DNA for the CDR3: TGTGCCAGCAGATTACTAGCGGGGGGGGTCGAGTACGAGCAGTACTTC.

This clonotype was seen a few times. This chain uses TRBV7-3 with TRBJ2-1; maybe TRBD2 (6 bases). Germline assignment: CDR1 SGHTA and CDR2 FQGTGA. Trimming took off 4 bases at V and 7 bases at J, with 14 bases between the two ends. This CDR3 is built from 14 residues. CDR3 residues: CASSSLGGVNEQFF. The CDR3 DNA is TGTGCCAGCAGCTCATTAGGAGGGGTAAATGAGCAGTTCTTC.

This chain joins TRBV9 and TRBJ2-1, with a weak D call TRBD2 (5 bases). From germline, CDR1 is SGDLS and CDR2 YYNGEE. Trimming removed 4 bases from V and 9 bases from J, with 20 bases in between. The CDR3 covers 15 residues. The CDR3 DNA is TGTGCCAGCAGCCCTCGACTAAATTCGATAGGTGAGCAGTTCTTC. Its protein is CASSPRLNSIGEQFF.

The chain uses TRBV6-2 or TRBV6-3 and TRBJ1-2, with D maybe TRBD1 (6 bases). CDR1 and CDR2 from the germline V gene are MNHEY and SVGEGT. V dropped 0 bases and J dropped 4 bases, with 9 bases sitting between them. The CDR3 is 14 residues long. CDR3: CASSYSGQIYGYTF. The CDR3 DNA follows: TGTGCCAGCAGTTACTCAGGACAGATCTATGGCTACACCTTC.

The V gene is TRBV4-1, the J gene TRBJ1-4; maybe TRBD1 (6 bases). Germline V gene sequence: CDR1 MGHRA, CDR2 YSYEKL. V lost 0 bases and J 6 bases, leaving 14 bases between the germline ends. This CDR3 comprises 16 residues. CDR3 coding DNA: TGCGCCAGCAGCCAAGACCGGGACATTAGATATGAAAAACTGTTTTTT. This encodes CASSQDRDIRYEKLFF.

The CDR3 region is CASSLSGRGDEQYF. The CDR3 bases are TGTGCCAGCAGTTTATCCGGCCGGGGGGACGAGCAGTACTTC. V gene TRBV27 combines with J gene TRBJ2-7; 7 positions match TRBD2. Trimming cost V 0 bases and J 5 bases; bases outside gene matches: 4. Germline values: CDR1 MNHEY, CDR2 SMNVEV (reference sequence). CDR3 length: 14 amino acids.

The chain has TRBV24-1 and TRBJ2-3, with TRBD2 identical over 7 bases. The junction had 8 bases not matched to a gene; V was cut back by 0 bases and J by 6 bases. This CDR3 contains 16 residues. Germline values: CDR1 KGHDR, CDR2 SFDVKD. In DNA, the CDR3 is TGTGCCACCAGTGATTTGAACGGGAGGACCAGGGATACGCAGTATTTT. Encoded protein: CATSDLNGRTRDTQYF.

The V and J genes are TRBV5-1 and TRBJ2-1; D possibly corresponds to TRBD2 (5 bases). V lost 0 bases, J lost 10 bases, and 17 bases lay in between. Germline V lookup: CDR1 SGHRS, CDR2 YFSETQ. The CDR3 spans 15 residues. The CDR3 spells CASSLGEIGSLEQFF. The CDR3 coding sequence is TGCGCCAGCAGCTTGGGGGAGATTGGGTCGCTAGAGCAGTTCTTC.

The sample holds a few counts of this clonotype. This chain joins TRBV7-9 and TRBJ2-5; no firm D call. This CDR3 region has 12 residues. CDR1 SEHNR and CDR2 FQNEAQ come from the germline V gene (reference sequence). V lost 5 bases and J 5 bases, leaving 9 bases between the germline ends. The CDR3, as DNA: TGTGCCAGCAGCCCCTTCGCGGAGACCCAGTACTTC. It encodes CASSPFAETQYF.

This chain links TRBV20-1 with TRBJ2-7, with 10 bases matching TRBD2. Germline V gene lookup returns CDR1 DFQATT and CDR2 SNEGSKA (reference sequence). The J segment lost 4 bases and the V segment lost 0 bases, leaving 6 bases of the junction unmatched. This CDR3 spans 15 amino acids. The CDR3 DNA sequence: TGCAGTGCTAGAGATCGGGCTAGCGGGAGTTACGAGCAGTACTTC. This gives the protein CSARDRASGSYEQYF.

V is TRBV10-3 and J is TRBJ2-5; D gene ambiguous. Trimming removed 8 bases at V and 5 bases at J, with 12 bases between. The germline V gene has CDR1 ENHRY and CDR2 SYGVKD. CDR3 size: 12 residues. The CDR3 sequence is CAISSGGETQYF. The CDR3 DNA reads TGTGCCATCTCCTCAGGTGGCGAGACCCAGTACTTC.

V gene TRBV20-1 combines with J gene TRBJ2-1; 13 bases align to TRBD2. V lost 2 bases to trimming and J lost 7 bases; unmatched junction nucleotides: 2. Germline CDR1 and CDR2: DFQATT and SNEGSKA (reference sequence). This CDR3 spans 14 amino acids. CDR3 nucleotides: TGCAGTGCTAGATGGACTAGCGGGAGAAATGAGCAGTTCTTC. Its translation is CSARWTSGRNEQFF.

This clonotype was picked up a small number of times. The chain recombines TRBV20-1 with TRBJ2-7; 7 nucleotides align to TRBD1. Germline lookup yields CDR1 DFQATT and CDR2 SNEGSKA (reference sequence). CDR3 length: 14 amino acids. In DNA, the CDR3 is TGCAGCGCAAGACCCGGGACAGTGACCTACGAGCAGTACTTC. Translated, it gives CSARPGTVTYEQYF.